The 7 T cell receptor beta chains presented below share a single source sample, sequenced in a study of T cell responses to AZD1222 COVID-19 vaccine. Method: immunoSEQ multiplex PCR; TCRdb's copy keeps in-frame clones and lacks some. The sample consists of about 110,000 clones, about 94% of them appearing once. Material: peripheral blood, obtained 28 days after the second AZD1222 dose. These receptors were obtained from an adult who received the AZD1222 COVID-19 vaccine.

V is TRBV7-9 and J is TRBJ2-2; D is ambiguous. Germline assignment: CDR1 SEHNR and CDR2 FQNEAQ (reference sequence). The germline V and J ends were trimmed by 3 bases and 7 bases, with 15 bases remaining between them. The CDR3 runs 15 residues. The DNA of the CDR3 is TGTGCCAGCAGCTTGTCGGCGGCAGATGGCGGGGAGCTGTTTTTT. Residues: CASSLSAADGGELFF. Drawing the rest from reference TRBV7-9 and TRBJ2-2, the complete variable domain is DTGVSQNPRHKITKRGQNVTFRCDPISEHNRLYWYRQTLGQGPEFLTYFQNEAQLEKSRLLSDRFSAERPKGSFSTLEIQRTEQGDSAMYLCASSLSAADGGELFFGEGSRLTVL.

The V and J genes are TRBV12-5 and TRBJ2-7; 9 bases align to TRBD2. The CDR3 sequence is 16 residues long. V shed 1 base and J 7 bases; nucleotides not matched to a gene: 11. Germline CDR1 and CDR2: LGHNT and FRNRAP. DNA for the CDR3: TGTGCTAGTGGTTTGGGTGTGGCTAGCGGGGCCTGGGAGCAGTACTTC. Protein sequence: CASGLGVASGAWEQYF. Full variable domain (rest looked up from reference TRBV12-5 and TRBJ2-7): DARVTQTPRHKVTEMGQEVTMRCQPILGHNTVFWYRQTMMQGLELLAYFRNRAPLDDSGMPKDRFSAEMPDATLATLKIQPSEPRDSAVYFCASGLGVASGAWEQYFGPGTRLTVT.

This sequence joins TRBV5-6 and TRBJ1-4; D remains ambiguous. CDR1 and CDR2 (germline): SGHDT, YYEEEE. Trimming removed 4 bases at V and 5 bases at J, with 15 bases between. The length of the CDR3 is 15 residues. CDR3 protein: CASSPSTGSNEKLFF. CDR3 sequence (DNA): TGTGCCAGCAGCCCGTCCACGGGGTCGAATGAAAAACTGTTTTTT.

The rearrangement joins TRBV5-6 to TRBJ1-5, with unresolved D. Trimming left V 1 base short and J 5 bases short, with 10 bases between. CDR1 is SGHDT, CDR2 YYEEEE, per germline. The CDR3 runs 14 residues. The chain's CDR3 is CASSLMGLYQPQHF. The CDR3 region has the DNA TGTGCCAGCAGCTTGATGGGGTTGTATCAGCCCCAGCATTTT.

J is TRBJ1-2 and V is TRBV19; D uncertain. CDR3 length: 13 amino acids. The V gene lost 3 bases and the J gene lost 2 bases, with 7 bases spanning the gap. Germline V lookup: CDR1 LNHDA, CDR2 SQIVND (reference sequence). The CDR3 region has the DNA TGTGCCAGTAGTATGGCTTGGAACTATGGCTACACCTTC. Amino acids: CASSMAWNYGYTF.

This chain joins TRBV5-5 and TRBJ2-3; 12 bases are shared with TRBD1. Germline assignment: CDR1 SGHKS and CDR2 YYEKEE (reference sequence). CDR3 length: 17 amino acids. Trimming took 0 bases from V and 3 from J; bases not matched to a gene: 5. The CDR3 loop is CASSLAGTGGATDTQYF. Written as DNA, the CDR3 is TGTGCCAGCAGCTTGGCCGGGACAGGGGGCGCGACAGATACGCAGTATTTT.

The V gene is TRBV5-1, the J gene TRBJ1-1, with TRBD1 as a possible D gene (5 bases). V shed 2 bases and J shed 0 bases, with 8 bases lying between them. Germline-derived CDR1 and CDR2 are SGHRS and YFSETQ. The CDR3 loop spans 14 amino acids. CDR3 sequence reads: CASSLRQLNTEAFF. The CDR3 DNA reads as TGCGCCAGCAGCTTAAGACAGTTGAACACTGAAGCTTTCTTT. The variable domain in full, with the rest retrieved from reference TRBV5-1 and TRBJ1-1, is KAGVTQTPRYLIKTRGQQVTLSCSPISGHRSVSWYQQTPGQGLQFLFEYFSETQRNKGNFPGRFSGRQFSNSRSEMNVSTLELGDSALYLCASSLRQLNTEAFFGQGTRLTVV.